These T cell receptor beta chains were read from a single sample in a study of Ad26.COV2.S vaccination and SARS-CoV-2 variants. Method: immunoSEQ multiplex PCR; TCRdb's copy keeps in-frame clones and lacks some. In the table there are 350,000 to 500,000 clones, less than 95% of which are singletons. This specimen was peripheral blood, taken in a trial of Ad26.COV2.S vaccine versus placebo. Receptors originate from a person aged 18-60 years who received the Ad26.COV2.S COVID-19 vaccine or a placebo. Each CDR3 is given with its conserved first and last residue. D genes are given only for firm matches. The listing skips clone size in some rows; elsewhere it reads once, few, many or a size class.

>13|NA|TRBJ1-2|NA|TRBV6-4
CASSEGAGFGYTF
TGTGCCAGCAGTGAAGGCGCGGGATTTGGCTACACCTTC
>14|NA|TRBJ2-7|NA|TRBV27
CASSSATASYEQYF
TGTGCCAGCAGTTCGGCGACTGCCTCCTACGAGCAGTACTTC
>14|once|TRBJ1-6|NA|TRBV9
CASSVGGSLLLLHF
TGTGCCAGCAGCGTAGGAGGCTCCCTTTTGCTCCTCCACTTT
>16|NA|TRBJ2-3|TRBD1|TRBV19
CASSIFRQGLGDTQYF
TGTGCCAGTAGTATCTTTCGACAGGGATTGGGAGATACGCAGTATTTT
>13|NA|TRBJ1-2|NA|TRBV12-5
CASVKGGPDGYTF
TGTGCTAGTGTCAAGGGGGGACCAGATGGCTACACCTTC
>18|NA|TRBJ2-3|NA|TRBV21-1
CASSKIRGRASGTDTQYF
TGTGCCAGCAGCAAAATTCGCGGGAGGGCCTCAGGCACAGATACGCAGTATTTT
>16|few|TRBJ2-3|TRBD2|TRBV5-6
CASSLLRLAGADTQYF
TGTGCCAGCAGCTTACTAAGACTAGCGGGCGCAGATACGCAGTATTTT
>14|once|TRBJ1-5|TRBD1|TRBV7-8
CASSGTATNQPQHF
TGTGCCAGCAGTGGGACAGCTACCAATCAGCCCCAGCATTTT
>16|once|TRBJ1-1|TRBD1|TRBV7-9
CASSYPGTGVNTEAFF
TGTGCCAGCAGCTACCCCGGGACAGGGGTGAACACTGAAGCTTTCTTT
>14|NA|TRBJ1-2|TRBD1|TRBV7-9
CASSLYDREDGYTF
TGTGCCAGCAGCTTATACGACAGGGAGGATGGCTACACCTTC
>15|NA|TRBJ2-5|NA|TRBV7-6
CASSLGRDIQETQYF
TGTGCCAGCAGCTTAGGGAGGGACATCCAAGAGACCCAGTACTTC
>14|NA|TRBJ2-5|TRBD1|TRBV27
CASSSTGGDETQYF
TGTGCCAGCAGTTCGACAGGGGGCGATGAGACCCAGTACTTC
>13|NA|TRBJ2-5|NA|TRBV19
CASSIGSGETQYF
TGTGCCAGTAGTATAGGGTCGGGGGAGACCCAGTACTTC
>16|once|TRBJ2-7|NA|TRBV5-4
CASSSSLGRDSYEQYF
TGTGCCAGCAGCTCGTCCTTAGGGCGGGACTCCTACGAGCAGTACTTC
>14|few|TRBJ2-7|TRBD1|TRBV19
CASRPGQGAYEQYF
TGTGCCAGTAGACCGGGACAGGGGGCCTACGAGCAGTACTTC
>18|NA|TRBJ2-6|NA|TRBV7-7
CASSRCYVRSSGANVLTF
TGTGCCAGCAGCCGATGTTACGTCAGAAGCTCTGGGGCCAACGTCCTGACTTTC
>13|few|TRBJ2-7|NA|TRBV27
CASSLKIHYEQYF
TGTGCCAGCAGTTTGAAGATTCACTACGAGCAGTACTTC
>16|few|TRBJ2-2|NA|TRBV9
CASSPPAGAKVGELFF
TGTGCCAGCAGCCCTCCGGCAGGGGCCAAGGTCGGGGAGCTGTTTTTT
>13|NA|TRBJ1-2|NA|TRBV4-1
CASSQRSGAGYTF
TGCGCCAGCAGCCAAAGGAGTGGGGCTGGCTACACCTTC
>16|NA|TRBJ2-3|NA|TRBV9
CASSVALRTSTDTQYF
TGTGCCAGCAGCGTAGCTTTGCGGACTAGCACAGATACGCAGTATTTT
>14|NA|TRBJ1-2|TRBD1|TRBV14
CASSHRQGGYGYTF
TGTGCCAGCAGCCACCGACAGGGCGGCTATGGCTACACCTTC
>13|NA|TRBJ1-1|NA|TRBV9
CASSTQADTEAFF
TGTGCCAGCAGCACTCAGGCGGACACTGAAGCTTTCTTT
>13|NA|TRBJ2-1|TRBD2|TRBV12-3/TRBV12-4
CASSPGTSTEQFF
TGTGCCAGCAGTCCTGGGACTAGCACGGAGCAGTTCTTC
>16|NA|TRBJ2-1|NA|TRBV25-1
CASSEGSGVHNEQQFF
TGTGCCAGCAGTGAAGGGTCTGGGGTCCACAATGAACAGCAGTTCTTC
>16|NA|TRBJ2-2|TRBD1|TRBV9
CASSPRGTANTGELFF
TGTGCCAGCAGCCCCCGAGGGACAGCGAACACCGGGGAGCTGTTTTTT
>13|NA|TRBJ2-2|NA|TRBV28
CASSSRQAGELFF
TGTGCCAGCAGTTCAAGACAAGCCGGGGAGCTGTTTTTT
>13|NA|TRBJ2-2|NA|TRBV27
CASSFPNTGELFF
TGTGCCAGCAGTTTCCCAAACACCGGGGAGCTGTTTTTT
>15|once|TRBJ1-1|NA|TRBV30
CAWSPGIKRRTEAFF
TGTGCCTGGAGTCCGGGAATAAAACGGCGCACTGAAGCTTTCTTT
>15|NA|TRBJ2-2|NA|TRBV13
CASSLQGLWTGELFF
TGTGCCAGCAGCTTACAGGGTTTGTGGACCGGGGAGCTGTTTTTT
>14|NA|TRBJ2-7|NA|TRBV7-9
CASRSTGSSYEQYF
TGTGCCAGCAGATCGACAGGAAGCTCCTACGAGCAGTACTTC
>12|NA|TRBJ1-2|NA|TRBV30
CAWDRALYGYTF
TGTGCCTGGGACCGGGCCCTCTATGGCTACACCTTC
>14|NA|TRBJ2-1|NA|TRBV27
CASSLAGKYNEQFF
TGTGCCAGCAGTTTAGCGGGAAAGTACAATGAGCAGTTCTTC
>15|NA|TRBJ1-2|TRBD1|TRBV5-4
CASSMSGGALYGYTF
TGTGCCAGCAGCATGTCAGGGGGGGCCCTCTATGGCTACACCTTC
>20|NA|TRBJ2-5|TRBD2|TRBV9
CASSGASGLAGGVGQETQYF
TGTGCCAGCAGCGGGGCGAGTGGGCTAGCGGGAGGAGTTGGGCAAGAGACCCAGTACTTC
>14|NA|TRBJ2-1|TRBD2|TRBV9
CASSVGGTSNEQFF
TGTGCCAGCAGCGTAGGGGGGACTAGTAATGAGCAGTTCTTC
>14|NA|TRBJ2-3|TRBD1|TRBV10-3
CATESTGLQDTQYF
TGTGCCACAGAGTCGACAGGGTTACAAGATACGCAGTATTTT
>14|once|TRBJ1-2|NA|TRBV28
CASSLSQGAYGYTF
TGTGCCAGCAGTTTATCACAGGGAGCCTATGGCTACACCTTC
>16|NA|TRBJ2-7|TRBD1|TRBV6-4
CASSDSGTAPSYEQYF
TGTGCCAGCAGTGACTCGGGGACAGCACCTTCCTACGAGCAGTACTTC
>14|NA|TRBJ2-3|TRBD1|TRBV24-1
CATSMTGDTDTQYF
TGTGCCACCAGTATGACAGGGGACACAGATACGCAGTATTTT
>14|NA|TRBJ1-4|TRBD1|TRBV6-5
CASSYTGAKGKLFF
TGTGCCAGCAGTTACACAGGGGCTAAGGGAAAACTGTTTTTT
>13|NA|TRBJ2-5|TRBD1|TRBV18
CASSPGQGETQYF
TGTGCCAGCTCACCGGGACAGGGTGAGACCCAGTACTTC
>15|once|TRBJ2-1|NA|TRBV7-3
CASSKTGMPYNEQFF
TGTGCCAGCAGCAAAACAGGGATGCCCTACAATGAGCAGTTCTTC
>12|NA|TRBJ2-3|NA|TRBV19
CASNPHSGTQYF
TGTGCCAGTAACCCGCACAGTGGTACGCAGTATTTT
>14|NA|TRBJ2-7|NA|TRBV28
CASSLRPGRYEQYF
TGTGCCAGCAGTTTAAGGCCAGGGAGGTACGAGCAGTACTTC
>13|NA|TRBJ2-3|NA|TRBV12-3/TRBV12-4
CASSPPQGDTQYF
TGTGCCAGCAGTCCTCCTCAGGGAGATACGCAGTATTTT
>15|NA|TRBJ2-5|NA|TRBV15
CATSRDRDIQETQYF
TGTGCCACCAGCAGAGACCGGGATATTCAAGAGACCCAGTACTTC
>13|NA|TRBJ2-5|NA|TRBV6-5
CASSIIGQETQYF
TGTGCCAGCAGTATAATAGGCCAAGAGACCCAGTACTTC
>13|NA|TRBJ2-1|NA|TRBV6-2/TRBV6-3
CASSYALYNEQFF
TGTGCCAGCAGTTACGCGCTCTACAATGAGCAGTTCTTC
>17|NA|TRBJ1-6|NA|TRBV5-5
CASSLLPGPRTNSPLHF
TGTGCCAGCAGCTTGTTACCAGGGCCTCGGACCAATTCACCCCTCCACTTT
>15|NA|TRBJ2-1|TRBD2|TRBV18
CASSFVTSNNNEQFF
TGTGCCAGCTCATTCGTGACTAGCAACAACAATGAGCAGTTCTTC
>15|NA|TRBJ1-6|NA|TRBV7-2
CASSLTGRASSPLHF
TGTGCCAGCAGCTTGACGGGACGGGCCTCTTCACCCCTCCACTTT
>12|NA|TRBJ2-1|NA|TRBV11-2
CASSTVRLKQFF
TGTGCCAGCAGCACTGTACGCCTCAAGCAGTTCTTC
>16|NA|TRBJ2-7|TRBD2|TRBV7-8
CASSLILAGGPYEQYF
TGTGCCAGCAGCTTAATTCTAGCGGGAGGGCCCTACGAGCAGTACTTC